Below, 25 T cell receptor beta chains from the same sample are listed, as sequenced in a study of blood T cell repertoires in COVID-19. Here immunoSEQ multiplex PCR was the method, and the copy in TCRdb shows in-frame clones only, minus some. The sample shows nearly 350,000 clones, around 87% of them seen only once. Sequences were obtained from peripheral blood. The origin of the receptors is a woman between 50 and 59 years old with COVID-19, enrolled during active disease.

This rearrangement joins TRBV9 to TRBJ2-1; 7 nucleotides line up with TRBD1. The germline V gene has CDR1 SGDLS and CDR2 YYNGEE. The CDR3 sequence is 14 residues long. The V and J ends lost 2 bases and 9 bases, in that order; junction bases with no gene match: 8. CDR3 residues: CASSVAYRGTEQFF. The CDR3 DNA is TGTGCCAGCAGCGTGGCCTACAGGGGTACTGAGCAGTTCTTC. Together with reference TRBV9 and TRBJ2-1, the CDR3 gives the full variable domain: DSGVTQTPKHLITATGQRVTLRCSPRSGDLSVYWYQQSLDQGLQFLIQYYNGEERAKGNILERFSAQQFPDLHSELNLSSLELGDSALYFCASSVAYRGTEQFFGPGTRLTVL.

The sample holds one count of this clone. CDR3 DNA: TGTGCCAGCAGTTCCGGACAGACCTACGAGCAGTACTTC. Its translation: CASSSGQTYEQYF. This chain uses TRBV27 with TRBJ2-7; tentative D call: TRBD1 (6 bases). The CDR3 consists of 13 residues. Germline lookup yields CDR1 MNHEY and CDR2 SMNVEV (reference sequence). Trimming cost V 4 bases and J 2 bases, with 9 bases left between them.

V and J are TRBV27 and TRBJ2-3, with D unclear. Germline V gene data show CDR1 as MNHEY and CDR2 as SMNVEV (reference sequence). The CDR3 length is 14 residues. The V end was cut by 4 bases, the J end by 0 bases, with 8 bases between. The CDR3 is CASSWADSTDTQYF. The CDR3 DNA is TGTGCCAGCAGTTGGGCAGACAGCACAGATACGCAGTATTTT.

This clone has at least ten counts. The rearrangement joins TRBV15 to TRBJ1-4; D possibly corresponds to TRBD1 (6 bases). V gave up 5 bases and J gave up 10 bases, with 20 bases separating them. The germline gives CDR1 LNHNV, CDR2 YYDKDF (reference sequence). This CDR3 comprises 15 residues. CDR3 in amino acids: CATSPGTGGGRKLFF. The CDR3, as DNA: TGTGCCACCAGCCCGGGGACGGGGGGCGGCAGAAAACTGTTTTTT. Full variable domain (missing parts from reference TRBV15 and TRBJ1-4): DAMVIQNPRYQVTQFGKPVTLSCSQTLNHNVMYWYQQKSSQAPKLLFHYYDKDFNNEADTPDNFQSRRPNTSFCFLDIRSPGLGDTAMYLCATSPGTGGGRKLFFGSGTQLSVL.

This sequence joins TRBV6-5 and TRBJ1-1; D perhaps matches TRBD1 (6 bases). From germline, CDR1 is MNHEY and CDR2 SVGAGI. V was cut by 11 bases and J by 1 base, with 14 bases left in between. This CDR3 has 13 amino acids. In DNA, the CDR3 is TGTGCCGCGACGGACAGACCGAACACTGAAGCTTTCTTT. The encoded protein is CAATDRPNTEAFF.

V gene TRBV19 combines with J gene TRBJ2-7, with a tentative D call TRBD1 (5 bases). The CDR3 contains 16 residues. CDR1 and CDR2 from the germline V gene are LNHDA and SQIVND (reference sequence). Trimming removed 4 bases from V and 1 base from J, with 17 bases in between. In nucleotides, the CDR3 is TGTGCCAGTAGTACCCGACAGAGCCGAGGTTCCTACGAGCAGTACTTC. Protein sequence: CASSTRQSRGSYEQYF. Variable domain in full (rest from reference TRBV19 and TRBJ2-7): DGGITQSPKYLFRKEGQNVTLSCEQNLNHDAMYWYRQDPGQGLRLIYYSQIVNDFQKGDIAEGYSVSREKKESFPLTVTSAQKNPTAFYLCASSTRQSRGSYEQYFGPGTRLTVT.

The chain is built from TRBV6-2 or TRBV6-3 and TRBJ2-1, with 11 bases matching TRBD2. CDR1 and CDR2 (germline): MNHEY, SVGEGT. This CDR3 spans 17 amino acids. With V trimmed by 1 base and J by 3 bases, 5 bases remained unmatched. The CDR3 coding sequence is TGTGCCAGCAGTTACTTAGCGGGAGGGCCGTTCTACAATGAGCAGTTCTTC. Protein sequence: CASSYLAGGPFYNEQFF.

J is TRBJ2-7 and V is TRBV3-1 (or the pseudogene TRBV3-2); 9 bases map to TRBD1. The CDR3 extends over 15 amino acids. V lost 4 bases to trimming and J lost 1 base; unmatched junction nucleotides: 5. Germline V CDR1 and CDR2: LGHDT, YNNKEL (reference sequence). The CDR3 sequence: CASSPGTGWSYEQYF. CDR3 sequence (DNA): TGTGCCAGCAGCCCGGGGACAGGGTGGTCCTACGAGCAGTACTTC.

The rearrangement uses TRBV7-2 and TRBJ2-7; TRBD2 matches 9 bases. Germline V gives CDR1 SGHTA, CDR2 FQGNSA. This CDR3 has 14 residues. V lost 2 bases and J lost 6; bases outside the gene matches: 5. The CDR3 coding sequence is TGTGCCAGCAGCTTACGGCGGGAGGGGGTCGAGCAGTACTTC. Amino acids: CASSLRREGVEQYF.

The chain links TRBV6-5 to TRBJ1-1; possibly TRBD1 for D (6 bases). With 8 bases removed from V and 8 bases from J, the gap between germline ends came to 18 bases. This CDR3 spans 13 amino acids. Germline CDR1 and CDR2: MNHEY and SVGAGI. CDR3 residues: CASLDTLGAEAFF. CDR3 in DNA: TGTGCCAGCCTTGACACCCTGGGGGCGGAAGCTTTCTTT.

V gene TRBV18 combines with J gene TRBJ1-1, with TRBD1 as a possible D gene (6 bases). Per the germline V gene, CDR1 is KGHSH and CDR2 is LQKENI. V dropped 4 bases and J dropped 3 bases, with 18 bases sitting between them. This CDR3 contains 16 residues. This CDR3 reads CASSLRPEGGDTEAFF. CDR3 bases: TGTGCCAGCTCACTGCGTCCGGAGGGGGGGGACACTGAAGCTTTCTTT.

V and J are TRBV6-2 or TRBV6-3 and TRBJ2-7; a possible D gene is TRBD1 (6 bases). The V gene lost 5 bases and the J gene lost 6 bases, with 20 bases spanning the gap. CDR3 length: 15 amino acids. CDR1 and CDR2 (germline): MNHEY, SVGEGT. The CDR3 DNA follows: TGTGCCAGCAGTAGCACAGGGTACGTTCCGGGCGAGCAGTACTTC. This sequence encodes CASSSTGYVPGEQYF.

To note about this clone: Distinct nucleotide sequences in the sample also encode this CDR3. CDR3 sequence (DNA): TGTGCCAGCAGCTTAGGAGGTGAGCAGTACTTC. It is translated as CASSLGGEQYF. The chain couples TRBV5-6 to TRBJ2-7; a weak D match, TRBD2 (5 bases). V shed 2 bases and J shed 7 bases, with 7 bases lying between them. Germline V lookup: CDR1 SGHDT, CDR2 YYEEEE. This CDR3 is built from 11 residues.

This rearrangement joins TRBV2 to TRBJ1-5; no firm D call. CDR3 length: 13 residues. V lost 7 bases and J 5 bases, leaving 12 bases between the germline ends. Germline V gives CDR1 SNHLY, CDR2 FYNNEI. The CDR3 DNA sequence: TGTGCCAGCAATAAGGTCCGGGATCAGCCCCAGCATTTT. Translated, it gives CASNKVRDQPQHF. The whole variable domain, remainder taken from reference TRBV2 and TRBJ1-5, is EPEVTQTPSHQVTQMGQEVILRCVPISNHLYFYWYRQILGQKVEFLVSFYNNEISEKSEIFDDQFSVERPDGSNFTLKIRSTKLEDSAMYFCASNKVRDQPQHFGDGTRLSIL.

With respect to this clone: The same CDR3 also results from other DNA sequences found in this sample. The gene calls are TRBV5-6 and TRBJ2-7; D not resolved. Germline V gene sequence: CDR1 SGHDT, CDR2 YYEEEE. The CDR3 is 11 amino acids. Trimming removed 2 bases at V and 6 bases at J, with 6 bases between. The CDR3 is CASSLGGEQYF. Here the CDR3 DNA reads TGTGCCAGCAGCTTAGGCGGCGAGCAGTACTTC. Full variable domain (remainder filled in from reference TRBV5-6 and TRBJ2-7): DAGVTQSPTHLIKTRGQQVTLRCSPKSGHDTVSWYQQALGQGPQFIFQYYEEEERQRGNFPDRFSGHQFPNYSSELNVNALLLGDSALYLCASSLGGEQYFGPGTRLTVT.

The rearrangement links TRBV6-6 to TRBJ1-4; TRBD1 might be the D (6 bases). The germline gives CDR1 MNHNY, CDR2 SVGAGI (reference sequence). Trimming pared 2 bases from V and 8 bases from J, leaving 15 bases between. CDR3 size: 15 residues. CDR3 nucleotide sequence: TGTGCCAGCAGTTACGTGCGGGGGGGCGAGGAAAAACTGTTTTTT. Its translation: CASSYVRGGEEKLFF.

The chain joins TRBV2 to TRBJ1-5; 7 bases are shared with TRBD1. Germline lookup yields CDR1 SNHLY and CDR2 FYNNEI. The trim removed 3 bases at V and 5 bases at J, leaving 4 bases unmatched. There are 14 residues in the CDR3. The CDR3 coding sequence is TGTGCCAGCAGTGATGACAGGGAGGATCAGCCCCAGCATTTT. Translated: CASSDDREDQPQHF. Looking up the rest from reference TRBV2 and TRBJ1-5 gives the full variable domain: EPEVTQTPSHQVTQMGQEVILRCVPISNHLYFYWYRQILGQKVEFLVSFYNNEISEKSEIFDDQFSVERPDGSNFTLKIRSTKLEDSAMYFCASSDDREDQPQHFGDGTRLSIL.

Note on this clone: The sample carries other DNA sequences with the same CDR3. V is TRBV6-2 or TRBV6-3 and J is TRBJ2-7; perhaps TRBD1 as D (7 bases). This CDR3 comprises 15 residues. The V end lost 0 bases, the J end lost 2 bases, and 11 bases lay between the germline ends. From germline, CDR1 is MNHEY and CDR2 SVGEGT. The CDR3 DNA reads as TGTGCCAGCAGTTACTCGACAGGGAGGACCTACGAGCAGTACTTC. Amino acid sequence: CASSYSTGRTYEQYF.

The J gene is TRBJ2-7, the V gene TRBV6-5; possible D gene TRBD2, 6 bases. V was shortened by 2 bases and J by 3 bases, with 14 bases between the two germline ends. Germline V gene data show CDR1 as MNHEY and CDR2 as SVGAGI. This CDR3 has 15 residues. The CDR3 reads CASSYPMGGYYEQYF. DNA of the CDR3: TGTGCCAGCAGTTACCCTATGGGGGGTTACTACGAGCAGTACTTC.

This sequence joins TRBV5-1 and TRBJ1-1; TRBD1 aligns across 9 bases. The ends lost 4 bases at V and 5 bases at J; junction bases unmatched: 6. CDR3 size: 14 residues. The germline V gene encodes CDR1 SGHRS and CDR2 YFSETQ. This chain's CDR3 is CASSVQGAGTEAFF. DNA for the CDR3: TGCGCCAGCAGCGTACAGGGGGCAGGAACTGAAGCTTTCTTT.

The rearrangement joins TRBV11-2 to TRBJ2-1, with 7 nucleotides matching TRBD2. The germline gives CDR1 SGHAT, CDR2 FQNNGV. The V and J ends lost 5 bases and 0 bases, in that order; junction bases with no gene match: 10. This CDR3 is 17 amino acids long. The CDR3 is CASSGPPAGSSYNEQFF. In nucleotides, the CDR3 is TGTGCCAGCAGCGGACCCCCAGCGGGAAGCTCCTACAATGAGCAGTTCTTC.

CDR3 in DNA: TGCGCCAGCAGGGGGTTTGGCGGGAATGTCGGGGAGCTGTTTTTT. Its translation: CASRGFGGNVGELFF. The chain carries TRBV5-1 and TRBJ2-2; TRBD2 is a possible D gene (6 bases). CDR3 length: 15 residues. Germline loops: CDR1 SGHRS, CDR2 YFSETQ. V was trimmed by 5 bases and J by 7 bases, leaving 18 bases between them.

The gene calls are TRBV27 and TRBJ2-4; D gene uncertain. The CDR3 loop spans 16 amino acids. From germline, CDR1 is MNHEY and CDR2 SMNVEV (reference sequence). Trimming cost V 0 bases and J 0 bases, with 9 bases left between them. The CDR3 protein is CASSLSIGLAKNIQYF. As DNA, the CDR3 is TGTGCCAGCAGTTTATCAATCGGGTTAGCCAAAAACATTCAGTACTTC.

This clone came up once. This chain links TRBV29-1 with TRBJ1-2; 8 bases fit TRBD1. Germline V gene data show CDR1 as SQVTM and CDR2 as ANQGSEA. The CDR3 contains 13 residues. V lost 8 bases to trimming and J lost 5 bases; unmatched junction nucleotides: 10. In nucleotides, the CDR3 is TGCAGCACCTATCGACAGGGGTTATATGGCTACACCTTC. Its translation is CSTYRQGLYGYTF.

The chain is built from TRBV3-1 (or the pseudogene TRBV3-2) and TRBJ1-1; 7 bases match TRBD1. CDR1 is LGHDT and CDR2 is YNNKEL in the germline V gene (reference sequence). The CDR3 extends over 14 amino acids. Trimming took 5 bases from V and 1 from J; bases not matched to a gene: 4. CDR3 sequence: CASSARDRNTEAFF. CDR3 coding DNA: TGTGCCAGCAGCGCCCGGGACAGGAACACTGAAGCTTTCTTT.